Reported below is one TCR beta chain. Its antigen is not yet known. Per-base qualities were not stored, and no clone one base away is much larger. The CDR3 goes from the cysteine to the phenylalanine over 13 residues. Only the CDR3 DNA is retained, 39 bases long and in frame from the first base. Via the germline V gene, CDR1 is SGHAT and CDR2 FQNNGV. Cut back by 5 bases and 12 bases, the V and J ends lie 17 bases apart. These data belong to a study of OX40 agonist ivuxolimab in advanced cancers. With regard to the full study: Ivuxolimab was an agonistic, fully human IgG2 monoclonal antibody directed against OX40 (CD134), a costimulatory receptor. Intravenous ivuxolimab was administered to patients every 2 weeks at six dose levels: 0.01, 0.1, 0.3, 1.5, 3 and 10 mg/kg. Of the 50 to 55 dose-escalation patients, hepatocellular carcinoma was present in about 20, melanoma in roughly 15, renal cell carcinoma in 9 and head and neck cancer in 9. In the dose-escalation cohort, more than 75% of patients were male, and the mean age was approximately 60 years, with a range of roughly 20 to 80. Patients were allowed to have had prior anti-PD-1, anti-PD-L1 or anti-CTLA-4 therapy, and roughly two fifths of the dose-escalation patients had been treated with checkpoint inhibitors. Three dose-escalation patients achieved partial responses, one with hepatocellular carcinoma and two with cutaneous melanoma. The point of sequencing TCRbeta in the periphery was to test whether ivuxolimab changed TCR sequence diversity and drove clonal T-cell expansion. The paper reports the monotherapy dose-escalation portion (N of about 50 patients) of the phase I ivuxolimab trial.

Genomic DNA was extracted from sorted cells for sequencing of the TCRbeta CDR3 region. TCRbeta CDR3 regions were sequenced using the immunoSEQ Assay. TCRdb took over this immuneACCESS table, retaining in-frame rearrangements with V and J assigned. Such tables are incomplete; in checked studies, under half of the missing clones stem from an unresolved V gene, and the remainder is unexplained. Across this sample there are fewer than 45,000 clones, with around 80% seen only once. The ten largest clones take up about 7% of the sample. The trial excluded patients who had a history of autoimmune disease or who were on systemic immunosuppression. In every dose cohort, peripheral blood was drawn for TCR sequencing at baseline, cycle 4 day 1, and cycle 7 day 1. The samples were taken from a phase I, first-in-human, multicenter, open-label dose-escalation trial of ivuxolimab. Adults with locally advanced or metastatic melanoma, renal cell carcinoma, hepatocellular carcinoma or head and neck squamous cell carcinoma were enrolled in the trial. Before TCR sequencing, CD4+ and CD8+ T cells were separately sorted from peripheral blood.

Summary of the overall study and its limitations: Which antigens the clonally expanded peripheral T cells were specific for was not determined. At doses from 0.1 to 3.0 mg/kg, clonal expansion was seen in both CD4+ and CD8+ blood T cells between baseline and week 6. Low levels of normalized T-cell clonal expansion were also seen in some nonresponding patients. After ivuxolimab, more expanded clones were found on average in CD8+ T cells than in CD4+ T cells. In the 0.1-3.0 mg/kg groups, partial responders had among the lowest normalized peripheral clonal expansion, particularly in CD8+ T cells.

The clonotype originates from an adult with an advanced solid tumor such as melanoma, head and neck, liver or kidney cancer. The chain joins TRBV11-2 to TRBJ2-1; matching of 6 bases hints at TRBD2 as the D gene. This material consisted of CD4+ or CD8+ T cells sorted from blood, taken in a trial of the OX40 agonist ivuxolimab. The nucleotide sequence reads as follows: TGTGCCAGCAGCCCATCGACTAGTCGATGGCAGTTCTTC. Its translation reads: CASSPSTSRWQFF.